A single sample is the source of the 27 T cell receptor beta chains below, sequenced in a study of tumor-infiltrating lymphocytes in oesophageal squamous cell carcinoma. Via MiXCR, TCRdb re-called the PCR reads, giving one row per CDR3 protein. The table includes approximately 15,000 distinct CDR3 sequences, approximately 56% detected once. Sequencing used esophageal tumor tissue. The receptors originated from a male donor with esophageal squamous cell carcinoma.

This chain connects TRBV28 to TRBJ1-2; no clear D. V lost 2 bases, J lost 2 bases, and 18 bases lay in between. The germline V gene encodes CDR1 MDHEN and CDR2 SYDVKM. The CDR3 has 17 amino acids. CDR3 bases: TGTGCCAGCAGTTTAAGACCCTACGGAGGCCCCAACTATGGCTACACCTTC. This encodes CASSLRPYGGPNYGYTF.

The chain's CDR3 is CASSDDIYEQYF. In DNA, the CDR3 is TGTGCCAGCAGCGACGACATCTACGAGCAGTACTTC. The chain links TRBV7-6 to TRBJ2-7; D gene uncertain. The length of the CDR3 is 12 residues. V was cut by 5 bases and J by 3 bases, with 8 bases left in between. Germline V CDR1 and CDR2: SGHVS, FNYEAQ.

CDR3 protein: CASSLVADQETQYF. As DNA, the CDR3 is TGTGCCAGCAGCTTAGTAGCGGACCAAGAGACCCAGTACTTC. The chain has TRBV11-2 and TRBJ2-5; D may be TRBD2 (6 bases). Trimming removed 1 base from V and 0 bases from J, with 6 bases in between. Germline-derived CDR1 and CDR2 are SGHAT and FQNNGV. There are 14 residues in the CDR3.

The genes are TRBV7-3 and TRBJ2-1; maybe TRBD1 (5 bases). The CDR3 contains 14 residues. Trimming removed 4 bases at V and 7 bases at J, with 14 bases between. The germline V gene encodes CDR1 SGHTA and CDR2 FQGTGA. For the CDR3, the DNA is TGTGCCAGCAGCTCAGGATGGGGCGTGAATGAGCAGTTCTTC. Translated, it gives CASSSGWGVNEQFF. The full variable domain, rest sourced from reference TRBV7-3 and TRBJ2-1, is GAGVSQTPSNKVTEKGKYVELRCDPISGHTALYWYRQSLGQGPEFLIYFQGTGAADDSGLPNDRFFAVRPEGSVSTLKIQRTERGDSAVYLCASSSGWGVNEQFFGPGTRLTVL.

This clonotype was counted a few times. Because it lacks the conserved phenylalanine or tryptophan at the end, this CDR3 is likely a read error. No DNA is shown, since the ends of the CDR3 on it are uncertain; the CDR3 is the one TCRdb lists. The chain combines TRBV6-1 with TRBJ2-3; TRBD1 reflects the table's D call only, with no check against the DNA. CDR1 and CDR2 from the germline V gene are MNHNS and SASEGT. Counting both end residues, the CDR3 totals 17 amino acids. This CDR3 is CASSDLGGAFYEQYFGP.

V and J are TRBV7-3 and TRBJ1-1; 9 bases are shared with TRBD1. Per the germline V gene, CDR1 is SGHTA and CDR2 is FQGTGA. The CDR3 is 13 residues long. V trimming: 5 bases; J trimming: 4 bases; junction bases outside the gene matches: 2. For the CDR3, the DNA is TGTGCCAGCAGCAAGGACAGGGGCACTGAAGCTTTCTTT. Translated, it gives CASSKDRGTEAFF.

By sample fraction, this clonotype is large. The chain is built from TRBV7-3 and TRBJ2-6; perhaps TRBD2 as D (5 bases). Trimming took off 5 bases at V and 1 base at J, with 12 bases between the two ends. Per germline, CDR1 SGHTA and CDR2 FQGTGA. The CDR3 consists of 16 residues. CDR3: CASSPPGSSGANVLTF. In nucleotides, the CDR3 is TGTGCCAGCAGCCCGCCTGGGAGTTCTGGGGCCAACGTCCTGACTTTC.

By frequency in the sample, this clonotype is medium-sized (0.01 to 0.1%). The chain carries TRBV6-1 and TRBJ1-2; D is ambiguous. The CDR3 length is 12 residues. Trimming took off 8 bases at V and 6 bases at J, with 13 bases between the two ends. CDR1 is MNHNS and CDR2 is SASEGT in the germline V gene. This CDR3 is CASHTGGDGYTF. CDR3 nucleotides: TGTGCCAGCCATACTGGAGGCGATGGCTACACCTTC.

This clonotype is large by share. The chain has TRBV7-2 and TRBJ2-7; D gene unclear. CDR3 length: 12 amino acids. CDR1 is SGHTA and CDR2 is FQGNSA in the germline V gene. V gave up 1 base and J gave up 9 bases, with 10 bases separating them. This chain's CDR3 is CASSLGGMGQYF. CDR3 bases: TGTGCCAGCAGCTTAGGAGGTATGGGGCAGTACTTC.

The V call is TRBV7-9, the J call TRBJ1-4; 9 bases align to TRBD1. Per germline, CDR1 SEHNR and CDR2 FQNEAQ (reference sequence). The CDR3 covers 15 residues. J gave up 8 bases and V 2 bases, and 6 bases lay outside the gene matches. The chain's CDR3 is CASSLKGQGREKLFF. CDR3 in DNA: TGTGCCAGCAGCTTAAAGGGACAGGGCCGCGAAAAACTGTTTTTT.

This clonotype was detected only once. This chain links TRBV7-6 with TRBJ1-4; TRBD1 aligns across 7 bases. This CDR3 comprises 18 residues. The V gene's germline CDR1 is SGHVS and CDR2 FNYEAQ. V shed 1 base, J shed 0 bases, and the junction held 8 bases outside the gene matches. CDR3 protein: CASSLGSRGIATNEKLFF. The CDR3, as DNA: TGTGCCAGCAGCTTAGGGTCCAGGGGGATTGCAACTAATGAAAAACTGTTTTTT.

V gene TRBV7-3 combines with J gene TRBJ2-6; D ambiguous. Germline CDR1 is SGHTA and CDR2 is FQGTGA. V was pared by 3 bases and J by 0 bases, with 9 bases between. This CDR3 spans 16 amino acids. The chain's CDR3 is CASSLVPYSGANVLTF. The DNA of the CDR3 is TGTGCCAGCAGCTTGGTTCCTTACTCTGGGGCCAACGTCCTGACTTTC.

By sample fraction, this clonotype is medium-sized. CDR3 bases: TGTGCCAGCAGTTTATTCCAGGGTTCCAATCAGCCCCAGCATTTT. It specifies CASSLFQGSNQPQHF. The V call is TRBV27, the J call TRBJ1-5; possibly TRBD1 for D (5 bases). The CDR3 is 15 residues long. Germline CDR1 is MNHEY and CDR2 is SMNVEV (reference sequence). V lost 1 base and J lost 3, with 10 bases in between.

Relative to its sample, this clonotype is medium-sized. A much larger clone sits a single nucleotide away, making a read error possible. This chain links TRBV6-1 with TRBJ2-1; the D gene is possibly TRBD2 (6 bases). From germline, CDR1 is MNHNS and CDR2 SASEGT. The CDR3 length is 14 residues. CDR3 sequence (DNA): TGTGCTCTCCGTTCAGCGGGCACGTCCTACGAGCAGTTCTTC. Its translation: CALRSAGTSYEQFF.

This clonotype has just a few counts. This chain connects TRBV7-9 to TRBJ2-5; D call uncertain. The J call is in doubt because the DNA end fits TRBJ2-1 better. Germline V lookup: CDR1 SEHNR, CDR2 FQNEAQ (reference sequence). The CDR3 length is 13 residues. In nucleotides, the CDR3 is TGTGCCAGCACCGGGTCCCAATCCGGGGAGCAGTTCTTC. Amino acid sequence: CASTGSQSGEQFF.

This sequence joins TRBV12-3 or TRBV12-4 and TRBJ2-1; 15 bases fit TRBD2. TRBJ2-7 explains the end of the DNA better; the J call may be wrong. The CDR3 extends over 15 amino acids. The CDR3 region is CASRQGLAGGYEQYF. The CDR3 nucleotides read TGTGCCAGCAGGCAGGGACTAGCGGGAGGCTACGAGCAGTACTTC.

This clonotype was detected a few times. The chain combines TRBV7-6 with TRBJ2-1; D is ambiguous. CDR1 and CDR2 from the germline V gene are SGHVS and FNYEAQ. Trimming pared 4 bases from V and 7 bases from J, leaving 17 bases between. The CDR3 has 15 amino acids. CDR3: CASSSWSSLGNEQFF. Here the CDR3 DNA reads TGTGCCAGCAGCTCGTGGAGTAGTCTCGGGAATGAGCAGTTCTTC.

This clonotype has a handful of counts. This chain connects TRBV6-1 to TRBJ2-1, with D possibly matching TRBD2 (5 bases). The closer fit of TRBJ2-7 to the DNA end suggests the J call may be wrong. Germline loops: CDR1 MNHNS, CDR2 SASEGT. The CDR3 is 14 amino acids. Here the CDR3 DNA reads TGTGCCAGCATTAAACCGGGATACTCCTACGAGCAGTACTTC. It translates to CASIKPGYSYEQYF.

The chain combines TRBV7-8 with TRBJ1-4, with D perhaps TRBD1 (6 bases). The CDR3 covers 14 residues. V lost 1 base and J 9 bases, leaving 12 bases between the germline ends. In germline, CDR1 is SGHVS, CDR2 FQNEAQ. In DNA, the CDR3 is TGTGCCAGCAGCTTAGGAGGGGGGAGGCAAAAACTGTTTTTT. This encodes CASSLGGGRQKLFF.

The sample holds a few counts of this clonotype. The V and J genes are TRBV7-2 and TRBJ2-7, with 9 positions matching TRBD1. The tail of the sequence fits TRBJ2-1 better, so the J call may be wrong. Per germline, CDR1 SGHTA and CDR2 FQGNSA. This CDR3 contains 15 residues. CDR3: CASSSNRGLGNEQFF. CDR3 DNA: TGTGCCAGCAGCTCAAACAGGGGGCTGGGCAATGAGCAGTTCTTC.

V is TRBV6-8 and J is TRBJ2-1; 9 nucleotides agree with TRBD1. V lost 8 bases and J lost 4; bases outside the gene matches: 6. This CDR3 comprises 14 residues. Germline CDR1 reads MNHGY; CDR2 reads SAAAGT. This CDR3 is CASLRQGGYNEQFF. CDR3 nucleotides: TGTGCCAGCTTGAGACAGGGGGGTTACAATGAGCAGTTCTTC.

The rearrangement uses TRBV7-6 and TRBJ2-3; 9 bases fit TRBD1. Per the germline V gene, CDR1 is SGHVS and CDR2 is FNYEAQ. There are 17 residues in the CDR3. V shed 2 bases, J shed 2 bases, and the junction held 8 bases outside the gene matches. CDR3 amino acids: CASSLTSGTGHTDTQYF. CDR3 sequence (DNA): TGTGCCAGCAGCTTAACTTCCGGGACAGGGCACACAGATACGCAGTATTTT.

The table lists this clonotype with a few counts. As DNA, the CDR3 is TGTGCCAGCAGTTCCGGGACAGGGGCGGGTGGCTACACCTTC. It encodes CASSSGTGAGGYTF. The chain has TRBV27 and TRBJ2-4; 10 bases are a match to TRBD1. Near its end, the DNA agrees better with TRBJ1-2, so the J call may be wrong. This CDR3 has 14 residues. The V gene's germline CDR1 is MNHEY and CDR2 SMNVEV (reference sequence).

CDR3 region: CASSRRDNRQNTEAFF. The CDR3 nucleotides read TGTGCCAGCAGCCGCCGGGACAACAGGCAGAATACTGAAGCTTTCTTT. This sequence joins TRBV13 and TRBJ1-1; D perhaps matches TRBD1 (6 bases). Deletions cut 5 bases from V and 5 bases from J, with 21 bases between. The CDR3 covers 16 residues. The germline CDR1 and CDR2 sequences are PRHDT and FYEKMQ (reference sequence).

This clonotype was counted at least ten times. This CDR3 reads CASSSGLAGRYEQYF. In DNA form, the CDR3 reads TGTGCCAGCAGTTCCGGACTAGCGGGGAGGTACGAGCAGTACTTC. The gene calls are TRBV27 and TRBJ2-7; 12 bases are a match to TRBD2. Germline V lookup: CDR1 MNHEY, CDR2 SMNVEV (reference sequence). This CDR3 has 15 residues. With V trimmed by 4 bases and J by 4 bases, 5 bases remained unmatched.

This clonotype was counted many times. The V call is TRBV10-3, the J call TRBJ2-1; 8 bases match TRBD1. V was pared by 3 bases and J by 9 bases, with 7 bases of the junction left unmatched. Per germline, CDR1 ENHRY and CDR2 SYGVKD. The CDR3 contains 14 residues. As DNA, the CDR3 is TGTGCCATCAGTGAACAGGGGGATCTTAGTGAGCAGTTCTTC. It translates to CAISEQGDLSEQFF.

CDR3 protein: CASSFLAGGEGTQFF. In nucleotides, the CDR3 is TGTGCCAGCAGCTTCCTAGCGGGAGGGGAAGGGACCCAGTTCTTC. This chain uses TRBV7-3 with TRBJ2-5; 12 nucleotides match TRBD2. The J call may be faulty, since TRBJ2-1 better matches the DNA end. CDR1 and CDR2 (germline): SGHTA, FQGTGA. There are 15 residues in the CDR3.